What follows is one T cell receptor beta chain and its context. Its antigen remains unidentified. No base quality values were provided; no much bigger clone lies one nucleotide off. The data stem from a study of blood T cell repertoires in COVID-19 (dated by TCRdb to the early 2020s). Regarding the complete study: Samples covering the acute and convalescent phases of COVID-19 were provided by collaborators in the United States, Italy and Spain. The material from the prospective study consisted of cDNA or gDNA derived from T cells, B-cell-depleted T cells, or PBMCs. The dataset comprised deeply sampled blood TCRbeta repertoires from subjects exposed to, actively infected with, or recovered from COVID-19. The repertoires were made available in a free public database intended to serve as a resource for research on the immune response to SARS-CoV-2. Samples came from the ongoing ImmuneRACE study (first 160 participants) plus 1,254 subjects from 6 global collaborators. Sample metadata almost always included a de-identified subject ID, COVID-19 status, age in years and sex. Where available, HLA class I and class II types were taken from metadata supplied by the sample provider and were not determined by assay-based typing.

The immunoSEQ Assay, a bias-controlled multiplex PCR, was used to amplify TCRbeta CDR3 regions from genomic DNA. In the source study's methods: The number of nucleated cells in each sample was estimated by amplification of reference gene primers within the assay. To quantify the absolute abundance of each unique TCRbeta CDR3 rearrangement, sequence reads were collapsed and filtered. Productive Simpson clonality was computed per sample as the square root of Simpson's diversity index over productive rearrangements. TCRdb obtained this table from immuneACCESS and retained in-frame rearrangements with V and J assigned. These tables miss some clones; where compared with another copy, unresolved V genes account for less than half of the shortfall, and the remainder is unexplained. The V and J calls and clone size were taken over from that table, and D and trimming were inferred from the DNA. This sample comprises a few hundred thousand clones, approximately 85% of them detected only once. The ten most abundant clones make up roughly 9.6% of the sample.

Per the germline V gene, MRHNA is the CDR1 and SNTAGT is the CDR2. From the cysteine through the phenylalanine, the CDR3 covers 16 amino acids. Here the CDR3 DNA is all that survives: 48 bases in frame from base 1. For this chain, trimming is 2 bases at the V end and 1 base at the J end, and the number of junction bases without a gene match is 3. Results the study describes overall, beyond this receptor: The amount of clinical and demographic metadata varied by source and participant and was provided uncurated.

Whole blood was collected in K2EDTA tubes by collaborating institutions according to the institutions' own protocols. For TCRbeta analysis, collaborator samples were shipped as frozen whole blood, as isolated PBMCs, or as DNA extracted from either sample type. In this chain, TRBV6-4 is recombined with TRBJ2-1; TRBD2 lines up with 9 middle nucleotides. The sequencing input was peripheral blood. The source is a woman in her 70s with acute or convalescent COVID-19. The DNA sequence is TGTGCCAGCAGTGACCGCGCGGGGGGGTCCTACAATGAGCAGTTCTTC. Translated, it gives CASSDRAGGSYNEQFF.